This record looks at one T cell receptor beta chain sequence and its context. What it binds is unknown. Using immunoSEQ multiplex PCR, the repertoire was profiled, and TCRdb retains in-frame clones only, with some absent. The data contain about 150,000 clones, 92% of them seen just once; the ten biggest clones take up approximately 3.3%. The sample belongs to a study of T cell responses to AZD1222 COVID-19 vaccine. Study-wide findings and caveats: Seropositive AZD1222 recipients at baseline numbered only 5 to 7. Unmutated regions of variants are reportedly targeted by nearly half of spike-specific TCRs.

Trimming removed 6 bases from V and 0 bases from J, with 12 bases in between. This CDR3 contains 15 residues. Looked up from germline, CDR1 is SNHLY and CDR2 is FYNNEI. Material: peripheral blood, obtained 28 days after the second AZD1222 dose. The chain has TRBV2 and TRBJ1-3, with D possibly being TRBD1 (5 bases). The receptor's source is an adult who received the AZD1222 COVID-19 vaccine. The CDR3 region is CASRPGLLSGNTIYF. CDR3 coding DNA: TGTGCCAGCAGGCCGGGACTCCTCTCTGGAAACACCATATATTTT.